This T cell receptor (beta chain) derives from a study of blood T cell repertoires in COVID-19. For the study at large: The United States, Italy and Spain provided the acute and convalescent COVID-19 samples. In each case, the material was cDNA or gDNA derived from T cells, B-cell-depleted T cells, or PBMCs.

Original processing methods: Amplification of reference gene primers was used by the study to estimate nucleated cell counts. Clones were read by immunoSEQ multiplex PCR, and TCRdb kept only the in-frame ones, dropping some. The D gene and trimming were derived from the DNA, and the V and J assignments and clone size from that table. The sample records fewer than 700,000 clones, roughly 89% being singletons. Germline CDR1 and CDR2: SGHRS and YFSETQ. V shed 2 bases, J shed 0 bases, and the junction held 8 bases outside the gene matches. This CDR3 comprises 18 residues. Seattle cases were enrolled at active infection and followed longitudinally.

Sequences were obtained from peripheral blood. The chain links TRBV5-1 to TRBJ1-3; 10 bases fit TRBD1. The clonotype was recovered from a woman aged 50 to 60 with COVID-19, enrolled during active disease. CDR3 sequence (DNA): TGCGCCAGCAGCTTCGGACAGGGGGGTCTGACCTCTGGAAACACCATATATTTT. Translating it yields CASSFGQGGLTSGNTIYF.